These 10 T cell receptor beta chains share one sample of origin, sequenced in a study of vaccination effects on CD4 cells after COVID-19. Generated by immunoSEQ multiplex PCR, the TCRdb table keeps only in-frame clones and is missing some. The sample yields about 80,000 clones, 77% seen once. Sequencing in the ViraFEST assay came after antigen-specific CD4+ T cells had been expanded with viral peptide pools, which were used to stimulate PBMC. The culture ran for roughly ten days before CD4+ T cells were isolated. Either the mRNA-1273 or the BNT162b2 vaccine was given to participants as two doses. What these receptors recognize is not known. The material sequenced was CD4+ T cells from PBMCs cultured with HCoV-OC43 spike peptides, taken after COVID-19 vaccination. Subset in this sample: HCoV-OC43 spike overlapping peptide pool stimulation. The receptors originated from a human donor who received a COVID-19 vaccine.

The V call is TRBV18, the J call TRBJ1-3, with a weak D call TRBD1 (5 bases). Germline V gene lookup returns CDR1 KGHSH and CDR2 LQKENI. Trimming shortened V by 3 bases and J by 6 bases, and 18 bases separated the two germline ends. This CDR3 comprises 16 residues. This CDR3 is CASSPGQTLGENTIYF. Written as DNA, the CDR3 is TGTGCCAGCTCACCCGGACAAACCTTGGGGGAAAACACCATATATTTT.

The genes are TRBV2 and TRBJ1-1; the match to TRBD1 covers 9 bases. The CDR3 is made up of 15 amino acids. Per the germline V gene, CDR1 is SNHLY and CDR2 is FYNNEI. Trimming cost V 6 bases and J 1 base; bases outside gene matches: 6. CDR3 amino acids: CASSPATGGNTEAFF. In DNA, the CDR3 is TGTGCCAGCAGCCCGGCGACAGGGGGGAACACTGAAGCTTTCTTT.

V usage is TRBV19 and J usage is TRBJ1-5; tentatively, D is TRBD1 (5 bases). CDR3 size: 15 residues. V gave up 6 bases and J gave up 4 bases, with 16 bases separating them. Germline lookup yields CDR1 LNHDA and CDR2 SQIVND (reference sequence). The CDR3, as DNA: TGTGCCAGTAGCCACGACAGAGCGACTAATCAGCCCCAGCATTTT. This encodes CASSHDRATNQPQHF. The full variable domain, completed using reference TRBV19 and TRBJ1-5, is DGGITQSPKYLFRKEGQNVTLSCEQNLNHDAMYWYRQDPGQGLRLIYYSQIVNDFQKGDIAEGYSVSREKKESFPLTVTSAQKNPTAFYLCASSHDRATNQPQHFGDGTRLSIL.

The chain is built from TRBV19 and TRBJ2-2, with D perhaps matching TRBD1 (6 bases). The germline CDR1 and CDR2 sequences are LNHDA and SQIVND (reference sequence). Trimming shortened V by 9 bases and J by 4 bases, and 18 bases separated the two germline ends. The CDR3 has 15 residues. The CDR3 region has the DNA TGTGCCAGCCGTCTGGGGGCCGCGACCACCGGGGAGCTGTTTTTT. Translation: CASRLGAATTGELFF.

This clone was seen a few times. The chain carries TRBV5-5 and TRBJ1-1; 10 bases fit TRBD1. The germline V gene has CDR1 SGHKS and CDR2 YYEKEE (reference sequence). The CDR3 is 19 residues long. The trim removed 1 base at V and 5 bases at J, leaving 17 bases unmatched. The CDR3 bases are TGTGCCAGCAGCTTGAAGGGGACGGCGACAGGGGGCGCCGGGACTGAAGCTTTCTTT. Translating it yields CASSLKGTATGGAGTEAFF.

This clone is a singleton in its sample. This rearrangement joins TRBV19 to TRBJ2-7; 7 bases fit TRBD1. The CDR3 spans 17 residues. Germline loops: CDR1 LNHDA, CDR2 SQIVND (reference sequence). The junction had 13 bases not matched to a gene; V was cut back by 2 bases and J by 3 bases. In DNA form, the CDR3 reads TGTGCCAGTAGTATACCGAGAGAGGGACAGCCGAACTACGAGCAGTACGTC. Protein product: CASSIPREGQPNYEQYV.

This chain links TRBV10-3 with TRBJ2-1, with D unclear. Trimming took 2 bases from V and 9 from J, leaving 8 bases between them. Germline CDR1 is ENHRY and CDR2 is SYGVKD. This CDR3 region has 12 residues. The CDR3 spells CAISEGRSEQFF. The DNA for the CDR3 is TGTGCCATCAGTGAGGGAAGATCTGAGCAGTTCTTC.

DNA of the CDR3: TGTGCCAGCAGCCAATCCTTAGACAGGAGCTCCTATAATTCACCCCTCCACTTT. Its translation is CASSQSLDRSSYNSPLHF. This chain joins TRBV4-2 and TRBJ1-6; possible D gene TRBD1, 6 bases. V dropped 2 bases and J dropped 0 bases, with 14 bases sitting between them. CDR1 is LGHNA, CDR2 YNFKEQ, per germline. The CDR3 spans 18 residues.

This chain links TRBV5-1 with TRBJ2-2; 7 positions agree with TRBD1. The germline V gene encodes CDR1 SGHRS and CDR2 YFSETQ. This CDR3 comprises 15 residues. Trimming removed 3 bases from V and 4 bases from J; junction bases left unmatched: 6. DNA of the CDR3: TGCGCCAGCAGCTCATCACAGGGGAGCACCGGGGAGCTGTTTTTT. It translates to CASSSSQGSTGELFF.

This sequence joins TRBV27 and TRBJ1-3; possible D gene TRBD1, 5 bases. V lost 2 bases and J lost 4, with 18 bases in between. Germline CDR1 is MNHEY and CDR2 is SMNVEV (reference sequence). The CDR3 contains 17 residues. CDR3 sequence reads: CASSLTAGRDVGNTIYF. The CDR3 DNA is TGTGCCAGCAGTTTAACGGCAGGCAGGGACGTCGGAAACACCATATATTTT.